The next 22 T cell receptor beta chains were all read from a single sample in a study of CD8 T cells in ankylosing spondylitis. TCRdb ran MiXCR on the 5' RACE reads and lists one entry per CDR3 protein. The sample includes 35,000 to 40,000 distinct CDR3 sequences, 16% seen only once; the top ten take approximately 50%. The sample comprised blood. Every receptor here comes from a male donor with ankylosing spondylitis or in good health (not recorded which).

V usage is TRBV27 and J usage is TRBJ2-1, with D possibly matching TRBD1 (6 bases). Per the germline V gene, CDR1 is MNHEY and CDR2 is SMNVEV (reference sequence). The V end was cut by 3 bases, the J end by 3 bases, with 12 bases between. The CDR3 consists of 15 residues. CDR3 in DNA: TGTGCCAGCAGTTTTCGCGGACAGTTCTACAATGAGCAGTTCTTC. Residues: CASSFRGQFYNEQFF.

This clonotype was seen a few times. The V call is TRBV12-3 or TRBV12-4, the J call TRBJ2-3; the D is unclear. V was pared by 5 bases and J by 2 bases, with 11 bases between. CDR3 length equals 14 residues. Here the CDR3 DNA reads TGTGCCAGCAGTCGGCAGCCAGTCACAGATACGCAGTATTTT. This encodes CASSRQPVTDTQYF.

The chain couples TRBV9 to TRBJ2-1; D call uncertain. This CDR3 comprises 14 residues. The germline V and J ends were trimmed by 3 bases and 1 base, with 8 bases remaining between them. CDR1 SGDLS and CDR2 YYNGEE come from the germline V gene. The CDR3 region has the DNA TGTGCCAGCAGCGGGGGAATTTCCTACAATGAGCAGTTCTTC. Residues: CASSGGISYNEQFF.

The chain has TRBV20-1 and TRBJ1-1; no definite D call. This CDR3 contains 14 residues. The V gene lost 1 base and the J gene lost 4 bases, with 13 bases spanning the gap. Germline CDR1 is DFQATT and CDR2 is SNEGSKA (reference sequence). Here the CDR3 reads CSARASVYGTEAFF. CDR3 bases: TGCAGTGCTAGAGCCTCCGTTTACGGCACTGAAGCTTTCTTT.

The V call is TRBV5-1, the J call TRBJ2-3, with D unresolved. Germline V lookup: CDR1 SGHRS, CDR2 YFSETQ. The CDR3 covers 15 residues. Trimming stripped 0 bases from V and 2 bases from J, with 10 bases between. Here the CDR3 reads CASSLEARVTDTQYF. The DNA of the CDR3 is TGCGCCAGCAGCTTGGAAGCACGAGTCACAGATACGCAGTATTTT.

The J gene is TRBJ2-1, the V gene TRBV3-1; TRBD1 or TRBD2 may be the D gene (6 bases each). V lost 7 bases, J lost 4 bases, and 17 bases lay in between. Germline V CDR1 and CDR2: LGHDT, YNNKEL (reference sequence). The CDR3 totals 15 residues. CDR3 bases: TGTGCCAGCAAAGAAGCGGGCCAGGGGTACAATGAGCAGTTCTTC. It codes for CASKEAGQGYNEQFF.

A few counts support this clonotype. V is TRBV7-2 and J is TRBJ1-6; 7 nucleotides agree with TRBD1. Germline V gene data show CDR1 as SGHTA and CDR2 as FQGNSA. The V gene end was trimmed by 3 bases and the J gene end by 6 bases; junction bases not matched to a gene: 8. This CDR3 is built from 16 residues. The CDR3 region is CASSLNTGASNSPLHF. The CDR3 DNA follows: TGTGCCAGCAGCTTGAATACAGGGGCGAGTAATTCACCCCTCCACTTT.

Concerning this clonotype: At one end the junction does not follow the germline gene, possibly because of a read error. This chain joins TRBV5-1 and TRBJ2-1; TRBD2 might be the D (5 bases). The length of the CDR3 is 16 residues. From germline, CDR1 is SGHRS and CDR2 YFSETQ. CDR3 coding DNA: TGCGACAGCAGCTTGGCCTTGGGGAGCGGCTACAATGAGCAGTTCTTC. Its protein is CDSSLALGSGYNEQFF.

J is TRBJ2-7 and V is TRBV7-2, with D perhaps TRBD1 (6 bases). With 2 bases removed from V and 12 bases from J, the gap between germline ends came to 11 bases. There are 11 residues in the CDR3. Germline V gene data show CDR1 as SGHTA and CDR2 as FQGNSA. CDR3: CASSLQDRRYF. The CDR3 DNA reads TGTGCCAGCAGCTTACAGGACAGACGGTACTTC.

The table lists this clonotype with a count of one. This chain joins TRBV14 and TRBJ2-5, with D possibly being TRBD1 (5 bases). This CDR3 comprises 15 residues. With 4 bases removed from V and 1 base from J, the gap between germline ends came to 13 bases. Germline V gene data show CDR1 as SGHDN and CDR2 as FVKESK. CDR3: CASSPRQGPQETQYF. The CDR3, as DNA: TGTGCCAGCAGCCCCCGGCAGGGCCCCCAAGAGACCCAGTACTTC.

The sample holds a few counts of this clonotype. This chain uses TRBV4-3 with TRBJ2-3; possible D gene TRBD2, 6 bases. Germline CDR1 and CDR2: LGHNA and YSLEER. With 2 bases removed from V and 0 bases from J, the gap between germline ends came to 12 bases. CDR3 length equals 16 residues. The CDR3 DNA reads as TGCGCCAGCAGCCAAACTCTAGCGTCAAGCACAGATACGCAGTATTTT. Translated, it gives CASSQTLASSTDTQYF.

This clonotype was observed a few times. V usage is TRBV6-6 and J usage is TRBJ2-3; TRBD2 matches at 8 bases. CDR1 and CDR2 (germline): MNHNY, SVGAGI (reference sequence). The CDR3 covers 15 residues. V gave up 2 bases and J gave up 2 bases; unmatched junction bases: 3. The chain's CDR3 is CASSYAGGPTDTQYF. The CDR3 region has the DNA TGTGCCAGCAGTTACGCGGGGGGTCCCACAGATACGCAGTATTTT.

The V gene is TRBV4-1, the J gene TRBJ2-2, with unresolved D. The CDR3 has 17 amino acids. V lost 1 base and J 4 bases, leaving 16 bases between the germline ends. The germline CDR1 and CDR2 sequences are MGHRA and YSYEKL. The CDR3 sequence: CASSQGLFGFRTGELFF. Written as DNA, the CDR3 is TGCGCCAGCAGCCAAGGTCTTTTCGGGTTCCGCACCGGGGAGCTGTTTTTT.

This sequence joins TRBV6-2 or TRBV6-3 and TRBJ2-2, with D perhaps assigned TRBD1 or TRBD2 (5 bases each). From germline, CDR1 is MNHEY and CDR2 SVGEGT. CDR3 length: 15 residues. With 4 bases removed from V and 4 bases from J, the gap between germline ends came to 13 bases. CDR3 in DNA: TGTGCCAGCAGTTTCCCGGGGCTGCCCACCGGGGAGCTGTTTTTT. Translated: CASSFPGLPTGELFF.

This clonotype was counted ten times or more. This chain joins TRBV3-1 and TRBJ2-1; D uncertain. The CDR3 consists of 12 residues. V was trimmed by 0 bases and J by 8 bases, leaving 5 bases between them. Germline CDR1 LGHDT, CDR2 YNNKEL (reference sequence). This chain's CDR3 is CASSQDLYEQFF. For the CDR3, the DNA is TGTGCCAGCAGCCAAGACCTGTATGAGCAGTTCTTC.

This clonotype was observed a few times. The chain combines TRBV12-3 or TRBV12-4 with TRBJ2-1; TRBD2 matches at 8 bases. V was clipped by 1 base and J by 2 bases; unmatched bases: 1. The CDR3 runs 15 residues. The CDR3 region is CASSLGRGAYNEQFF. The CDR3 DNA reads TGTGCCAGCAGTTTAGGGCGGGGGGCCTACAATGAGCAGTTCTTC.

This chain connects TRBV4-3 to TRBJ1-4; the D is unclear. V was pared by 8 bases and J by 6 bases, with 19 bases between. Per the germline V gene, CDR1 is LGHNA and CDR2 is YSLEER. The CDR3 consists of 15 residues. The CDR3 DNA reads TGCGCCAGCGGCCCCCGCTCAGGATTAGATGAAAAACTGTTTTTT. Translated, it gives CASGPRSGLDEKLFF.

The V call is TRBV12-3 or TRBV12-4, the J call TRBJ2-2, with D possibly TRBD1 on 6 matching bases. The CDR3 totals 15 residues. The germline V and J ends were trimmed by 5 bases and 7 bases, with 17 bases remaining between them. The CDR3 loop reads CASSPGARTGGELFF. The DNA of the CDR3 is TGTGCCAGCAGTCCAGGGGCTAGGACGGGCGGGGAGCTGTTTTTT.

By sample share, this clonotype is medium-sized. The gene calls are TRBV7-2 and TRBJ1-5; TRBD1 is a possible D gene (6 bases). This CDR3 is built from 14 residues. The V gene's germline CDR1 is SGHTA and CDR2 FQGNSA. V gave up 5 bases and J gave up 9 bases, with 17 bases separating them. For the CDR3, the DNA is TGTGCCAGCAGCCCCGAGGGGGGCCCTCGGCCCCAGCATTTT. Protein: CASSPEGGPRPQHF.

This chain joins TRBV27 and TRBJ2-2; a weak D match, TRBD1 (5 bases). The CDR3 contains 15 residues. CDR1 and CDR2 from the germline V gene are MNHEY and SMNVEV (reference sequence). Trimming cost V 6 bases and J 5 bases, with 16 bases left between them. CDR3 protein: CASRIRQTPTGELFF. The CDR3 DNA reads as TGTGCCAGCAGAATAAGACAGACCCCGACCGGGGAGCTGTTTTTT.

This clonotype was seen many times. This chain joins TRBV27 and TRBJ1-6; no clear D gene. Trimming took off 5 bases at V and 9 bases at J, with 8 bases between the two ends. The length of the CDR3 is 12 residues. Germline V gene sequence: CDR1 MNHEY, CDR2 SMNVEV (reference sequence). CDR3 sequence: CASSLNGSPLHF. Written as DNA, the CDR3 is TGTGCCAGCAGTCTCAACGGTTCACCCCTCCACTTT.

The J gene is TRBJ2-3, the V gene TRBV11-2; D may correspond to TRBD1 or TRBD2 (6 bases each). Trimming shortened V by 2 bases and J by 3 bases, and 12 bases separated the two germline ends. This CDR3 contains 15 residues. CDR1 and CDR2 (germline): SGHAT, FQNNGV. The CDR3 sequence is CASSLIVGGTDTQYF. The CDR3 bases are TGTGCCAGCAGCTTAATCGTAGGGGGGACAGATACGCAGTATTTT.